This T cell receptor (beta chain) was captured in a study of regulatory T cells in long-lasting Graves disease. Background on the study: Disease was considered persistent Graves' disease after over 5 years of antithyroid drugs (with positive TSH receptor antibodies).

The sample's time point: persistent/refractory GD, antithyroid drugs over 5 years with positive TRAb. Extracted PBMC RNA gave rise to the TCR library. Each of the patients was recruited from an endocrinology department situated in Xi'an, China. Arm-PCR with iRepertoire HTBI primers amplified the CDR3 regions for these TCR beta libraries. TCRdb reanalysed the multiplex PCR reads using MiXCR and keeps one entry per CDR3 protein. The sample gives approximately 500,000 distinct CDR3 sequences, about 22% of which show up once; about 7% is in the top ten. The CDR3 has 12 amino acids. V lost 7 bases and J 6 bases, leaving 12 bases between the germline ends. CDR1 is KGHDR, CDR2 SFDVKD, per germline.

The TCR originated in a female donor with Graves disease. The sequencing used peripheral blood mononuclear cells (PBMCs), collected when the disease was refractory, from a patient treated with antithyroid drugs. The chain has TRBV24-1 and TRBJ2-7, with D possibly being TRBD2 (5 bases). CDR3 bases: TGTGCCACCAGAGACGACGGGGTCGAGCAGTACTTC. Translating gives CATRDDGVEQYF.